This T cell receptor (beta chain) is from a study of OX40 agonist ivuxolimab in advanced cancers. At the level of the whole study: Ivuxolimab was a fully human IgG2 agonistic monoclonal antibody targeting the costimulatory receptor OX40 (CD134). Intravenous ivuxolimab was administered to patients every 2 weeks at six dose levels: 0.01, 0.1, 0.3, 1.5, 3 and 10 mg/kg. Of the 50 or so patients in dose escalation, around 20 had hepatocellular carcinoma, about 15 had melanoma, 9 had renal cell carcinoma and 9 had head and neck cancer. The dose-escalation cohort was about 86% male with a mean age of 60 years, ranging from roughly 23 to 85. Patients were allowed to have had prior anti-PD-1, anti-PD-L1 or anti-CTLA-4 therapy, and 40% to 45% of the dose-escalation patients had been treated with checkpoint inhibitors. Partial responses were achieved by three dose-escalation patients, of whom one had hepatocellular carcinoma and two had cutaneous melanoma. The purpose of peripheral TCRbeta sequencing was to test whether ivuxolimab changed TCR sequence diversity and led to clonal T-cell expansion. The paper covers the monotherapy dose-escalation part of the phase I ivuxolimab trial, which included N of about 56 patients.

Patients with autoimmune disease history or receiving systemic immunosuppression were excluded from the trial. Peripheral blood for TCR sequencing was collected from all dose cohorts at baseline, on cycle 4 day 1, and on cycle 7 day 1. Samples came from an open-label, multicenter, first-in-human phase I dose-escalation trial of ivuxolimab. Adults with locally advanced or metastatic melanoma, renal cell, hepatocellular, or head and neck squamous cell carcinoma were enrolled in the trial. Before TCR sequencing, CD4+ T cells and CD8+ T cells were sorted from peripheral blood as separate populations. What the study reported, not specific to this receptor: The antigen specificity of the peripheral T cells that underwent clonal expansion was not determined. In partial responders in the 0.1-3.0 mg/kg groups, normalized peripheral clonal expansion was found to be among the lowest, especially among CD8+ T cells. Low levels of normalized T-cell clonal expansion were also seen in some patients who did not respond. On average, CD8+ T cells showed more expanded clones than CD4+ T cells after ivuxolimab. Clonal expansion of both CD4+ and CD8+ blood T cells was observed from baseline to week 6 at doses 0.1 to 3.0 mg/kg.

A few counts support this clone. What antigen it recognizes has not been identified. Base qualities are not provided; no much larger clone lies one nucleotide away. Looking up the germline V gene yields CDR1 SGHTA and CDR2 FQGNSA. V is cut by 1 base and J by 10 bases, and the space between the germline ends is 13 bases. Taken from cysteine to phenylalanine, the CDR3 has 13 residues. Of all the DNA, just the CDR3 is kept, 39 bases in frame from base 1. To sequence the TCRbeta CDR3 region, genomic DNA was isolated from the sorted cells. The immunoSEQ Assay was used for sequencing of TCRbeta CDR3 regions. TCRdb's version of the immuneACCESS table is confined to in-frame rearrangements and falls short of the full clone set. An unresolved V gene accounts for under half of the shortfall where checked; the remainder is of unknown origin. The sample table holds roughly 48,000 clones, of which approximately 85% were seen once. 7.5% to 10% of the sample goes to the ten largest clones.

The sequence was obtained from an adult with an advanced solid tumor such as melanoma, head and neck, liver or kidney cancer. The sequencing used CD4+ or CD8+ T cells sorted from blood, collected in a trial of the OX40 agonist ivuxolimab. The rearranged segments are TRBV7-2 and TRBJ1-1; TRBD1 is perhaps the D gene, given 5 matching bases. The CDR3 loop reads CASSLGGELAAFF. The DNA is TGTGCCAGCAGCTTAGGGGGGGAGCTTGCAGCTTTCTTT.